This TCR beta chain was identified during a study of patients and donors after allogeneic stem cell transplantation. TCRdb redid the calling of the RT-PCR reads with MiXCR, one entry per CDR3 protein. The sample has about 24,000 distinct CDR3 sequences; about 42% are singletons. Germline V gene lookup returns CDR1 MGHDK and CDR2 SYGVNS. The CDR3 has 15 residues. Trimming removed 3 bases from V and 2 bases from J, with 13 bases in between. This sequence was found in a human donor who was either an allogeneic HSCT recipient or a stem cell or donor lymphocyte infusion donor (not recorded which). It is not recorded whose cells these are; they may come from a transplant donor. Input material: blood, either unsorted or a sorted T cell fraction (not recorded which). The chain is built from TRBV25-1 and TRBJ1-2; D possibly corresponds to TRBD1 (5 bases). CDR3 nucleotide sequence: TGTGCCAGCAGTGAGGGGAACAGGCCCAACTATGGCTACACCTTC. Its translation: CASSEGNRPNYGYTF.